A selection of T cell receptor beta chains follows, all from one sample in a study of blood T cell repertoires in COVID-19. Sequencing was performed with immunoSEQ multiplex PCR; in TCRdb, only in-frame clones are kept and a portion is missing. The sample lists some 230,000 clones; approximately 80% were seen once. The source material was peripheral blood. The receptors were gathered from a woman aged 45-65 years with acute or convalescent COVID-19. Each CDR3 is given with its conserved first and last residue. Clone size is shown for a subset of rows, as once, few, many or a class of expanded clone.

NA TRBV19 CATSRDRNYGYTF
NA TRBV4-1 CASSQSGSSEPGNTIYF
NA TRBV29-1 CSCGTGAEQYF
NA TRBV13 CASSLAQGPYNEQFF
few TRBV5-1 CASGPMGQNQETQYF
NA TRBV30 CAWSVGAHGYTF
NA TRBV27 CASSLRASGYSYNEQFF
NA TRBV5-4 CASSLGGGSSTDTQYF
NA TRBV14 CASSQAGRTYEQYF
NA TRBV28 CASSLSGNTIYF
few TRBV7-2 CASSLQGDTEAFF
NA TRBV3-1/TRBV3-2 CASSQAAGGLRTGANQPQHF
NA TRBV6-2/TRBV6-3 CASSYLGLADTGELFF
once TRBV28 CASSLTGTVTDEQFF
NA TRBV19 CASSMRAGGSTDTQYF
NA TRBV15 CATSKRAGTQSSGANVLTF
NA TRBV5-5 CASSAPGTASGNTIYF
NA TRBV3-1/TRBV3-2 CASSQDDPRGSYNNEQFF
NA TRBV9 CASSFQTGDTGELFF
once TRBV7-7 CASADRGSGELFF
NA TRBV11-2 CASRASGGAYEQYF
once TRBV6-2/TRBV6-3 CASSYFPRRLQNTEAFF
once TRBV7-2 CASRGATSYEQYF
NA TRBV7-9 CASSLRPGQGRFETQYF
many TRBV19 CASSISGYTEAFF
NA TRBV2 CASTFDRGQDTQYF
NA TRBV4-1 CASSHPGRESLQFF
NA TRBV3-1/TRBV3-2 CASSQVQGGGSYEQYF
few TRBV2 CASRHRALNTEAFF
once TRBV4-1 CASSHPRGGVEEKLFF
NA TRBV19 CASSLSNRPGSGNTIYF
NA TRBV6-2/TRBV6-3 CASSRGTRETQYF
NA TRBV5-1 CASSLAWSGGGGTDTQYF
NA TRBV3-1/TRBV3-2 CASRRGEGQPQHF
NA TRBV11-1 CASSLDRGKDGYTF
NA TRBV28 CASSPPGQYGYTF
NA TRBV7-9 CASSPGQGGGYTF
NA TRBV19 CASSMSGSNRYNEQFF
once TRBV10-2 CASREQGLSTEAFF
NA TRBV28 CASRGGEIGTDTQYF
once TRBV6-1 CASSEAVGKKPQHF
NA TRBV19 CASSMDRGEKLFF
NA TRBV30 CAWSVQGETQYF
NA TRBV6-5 CASSRQGETQYF
NA TRBV6-5 CAGGQGRGYTF
NA TRBV12-3/TRBV12-4 CASRDSTNYGYTF
NA TRBV5-1 CASSLAGETEAFF
NA TRBV19 CASSSGSGRGNEQFF
NA TRBV13 CASSPRTGGTEAFF
many TRBV4-1 CASSQWVPRTVKNSGNTIYF
NA TRBV30 CAFTGGASDIQYF
once TRBV5-6 CASSWGDLYNEQFF